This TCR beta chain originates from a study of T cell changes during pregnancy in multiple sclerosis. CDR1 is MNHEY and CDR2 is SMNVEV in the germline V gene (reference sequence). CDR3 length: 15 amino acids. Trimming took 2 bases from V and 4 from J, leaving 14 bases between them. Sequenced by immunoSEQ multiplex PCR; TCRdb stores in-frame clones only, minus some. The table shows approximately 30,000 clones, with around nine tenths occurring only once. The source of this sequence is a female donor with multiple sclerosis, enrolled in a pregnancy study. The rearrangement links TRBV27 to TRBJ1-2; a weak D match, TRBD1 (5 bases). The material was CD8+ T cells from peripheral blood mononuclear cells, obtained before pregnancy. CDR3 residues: CASSLGAALLYGYTF. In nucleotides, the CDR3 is TGTGCCAGCAGTTTAGGGGCAGCCCTTCTCTATGGCTACACCTTC.